Below, one TCR beta chain is given with its context. Its antigen remains unidentified. This CDR3 is built from 13 residues. Trimming took off 5 bases at V and 10 bases at J, with 12 bases between the two ends. Via MiXCR, TCRdb re-called the 5' RACE reads, giving one row per CDR3 protein. The data hold some 340,000 distinct CDR3 sequences, with about 10% observed a single time. The data are from a study of T cells after yellow fever vaccination. Study-wide results and limits: Most primary-vaccination clones reappeared after the booster (96% CD4, 88% CD8).

The receptor comes from a man aged 18 to 29 who received the YFV17D yellow fever vaccine. Sequences were derived from CD4+ T cells sorted from PBMCs, sampled 45 days after the yellow fever booster vaccination. The chain joins TRBV12-3 or TRBV12-4 to TRBJ1-6; no reliable D call. DNA of the CDR3: TGTGCCAGCAGTCAAGAGCAGGTCTCACCCCTCCACTTT. It translates to CASSQEQVSPLHF.